This T cell receptor beta chain was recovered during a study of blood T cells in healthy people across ages. Study-wide findings and caveats: Observed TCR beta diversity showed a strong correlation with the percentage of naive T cells as measured by flow cytometry.

Investigators took 8 to 10 milliliters of peripheral blood from every donor. This clonotype was seen a few times. The antigen remains unidentified. CDR1 LNHDA and CDR2 SQIVND come from the germline V gene (reference sequence). V lost 6 bases and J lost 1; bases outside the gene matches: 4. The length of the CDR3 is 14 residues. A second about 7 to 12 cycle PCR used barcoded and J-beta primers. TCRdb itself ran the 5' RACE reads through MiXCR, one entry per CDR3 protein. The table includes fewer than 650,000 distinct CDR3 sequences, about 27% detected once. The sample was also reused in another study, on T cells of mothers and their children.

This clonotype was sampled from a boy under 10 years old in good health. The sample comprised blood. The rearrangement links TRBV19 to TRBJ1-2; 8 bases line up with TRBD1. The CDR3, as DNA: TGTGCCAGTAGAGGACAGGGTGATAACTATGGCTACACCTTC. Its protein product is CASRGQGDNYGYTF.